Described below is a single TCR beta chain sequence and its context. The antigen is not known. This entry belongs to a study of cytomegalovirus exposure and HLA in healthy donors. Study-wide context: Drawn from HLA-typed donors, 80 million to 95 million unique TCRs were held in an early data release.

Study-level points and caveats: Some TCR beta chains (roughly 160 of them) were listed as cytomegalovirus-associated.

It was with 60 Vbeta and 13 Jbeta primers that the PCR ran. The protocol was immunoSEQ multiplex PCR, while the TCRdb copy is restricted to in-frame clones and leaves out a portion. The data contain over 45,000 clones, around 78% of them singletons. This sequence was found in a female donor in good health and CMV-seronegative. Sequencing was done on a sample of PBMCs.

This CDR3 reads CAWSAQGVGEQYF. CDR3 in DNA: TGTGCCTGGAGTGCACAGGGGGTAGGAGAGCAGTACTTC. This chain connects TRBV30 to TRBJ2-7; 8 nucleotides agree with TRBD1. CDR1 and CDR2 (germline): GTSNPN, SVGIG (reference sequence). This CDR3 has 13 amino acids. Trimming removed 1 base from V and 7 bases from J; junction bases left unmatched: 6.